Shown below are 10 T cell receptor beta chains from a single sample sequenced in a study of shared clonotypes between healthy human individuals. Libraries were prepared by immunoSEQ multiplex PCR; TCRdb keeps only in-frame clonotypes and omits some of them. The sample records 2 million to 2.5 million clones, around 95% being singletons. Sequenced input: naive CD4+ T cells sorted from blood. As for subset: CD45RA+ positively selected. All receptors derive from a man aged 18 to 30 in good health.

The V gene is TRBV6-6, the J gene TRBJ2-3; 9 nucleotides line up with TRBD2. The J segment lost 3 bases and the V segment lost 2 bases, leaving 6 bases of the junction unmatched. Germline assignment: CDR1 MNHNY and CDR2 SVGAGI (reference sequence). The CDR3 contains 16 residues. The CDR3 sequence: CASSYRAGGRTDTQYF. CDR3 bases: TGTGCCAGCAGTTACAGGGCGGGGGGGCGGACAGATACGCAGTATTTT.

The chain links TRBV5-6 to TRBJ1-4; D is unclear. The CDR3 is 15 amino acids. Per germline, CDR1 SGHDT and CDR2 YYEEEE. The ends were cut back, 3 bases at V and 10 bases at J, with 19 bases in the middle. CDR3 DNA sequence: TGTGCCAGCAGCTCAACACGACTCGGGGAAGGAAAACTGTTTTTT. Translating gives CASSSTRLGEGKLFF.

J is TRBJ1-4 and V is TRBV9, with a weak D call TRBD1 (5 bases). CDR3 length: 14 amino acids. Trimming took off 0 bases at V and 10 bases at J, with 13 bases between the two ends. CDR1 SGDLS and CDR2 YYNGEE come from the germline V gene. CDR3 region: CASSVEQGSGKLFF. CDR3 coding DNA: TGTGCCAGCAGCGTAGAGCAGGGAAGCGGAAAACTGTTTTTT. The whole variable domain, filled in from reference TRBV9 and TRBJ1-4, reads DSGVTQTPKHLITATGQRVTLRCSPRSGDLSVYWYQQSLDQGLQFLIQYYNGEERAKGNILERFSAQQFPDLHSELNLSSLELGDSALYFCASSVEQGSGKLFFGSGTQLSVL.

The chain uses TRBV9 and TRBJ2-1, with a weak D call TRBD1 (6 bases). CDR3 length equals 14 residues. V lost 0 bases and J 5 bases, leaving 9 bases between the germline ends. The germline V gene encodes CDR1 SGDLS and CDR2 YYNGEE. CDR3 sequence (DNA): TGTGCCAGCAGCGTAGAGGGGACAAACAATGAGCAGTTCTTC. It codes for CASSVEGTNNEQFF.

The chain links TRBV7-9 to TRBJ2-5; 9 positions agree with TRBD2. This CDR3 comprises 16 residues. Germline-derived CDR1 and CDR2 are SEHNR and FQNEAQ (reference sequence). Germline trimming cut 1 base from V and 3 bases from J; bases unmatched to any gene: 6. Written as DNA, the CDR3 is TGTGCCAGCAGCTTAGTAAGTCCTAGCGGGAAAGAGACCCAGTACTTC. As protein: CASSLVSPSGKETQYF.

The genes are TRBV18 and TRBJ2-7; 7 bases agree with TRBD2. The CDR3 totals 15 residues. Per the germline V gene, CDR1 is KGHSH and CDR2 is LQKENI. J gave up 3 bases and V 0 bases, and 5 bases lay outside the gene matches. The CDR3 DNA follows: TGTGCCAGCTCACCACCTGGGACTACGTACTACGAGCAGTACTTC. The encoded protein is CASSPPGTTYYEQYF.

V usage is TRBV10-3 and J usage is TRBJ2-1; a possible D gene is TRBD1 (5 bases). The CDR3 spans 13 residues. Deletions cut 7 bases from V and 4 bases from J, with 11 bases between. Germline CDR1 and CDR2: ENHRY and SYGVKD. The DNA of the CDR3 is TGTGCCATCACACAGGCCCTATACAATGAGCAGTTCTTC. Amino acids: CAITQALYNEQFF.

This clone was counted only a few times. The sample holds other DNA sequences that translate to the same CDR3. The chain uses TRBV30 and TRBJ1-1; D call uncertain. CDR3 length: 11 amino acids. Germline values: CDR1 GTSNPN, CDR2 SVGIG (reference sequence). V lost 3 bases, J lost 2 bases, and 4 bases lay in between. Written as DNA, the CDR3 is TGTGCCTGGAGCACCAACACTGAAGCTTTCTTT. It yields the protein CAWSTNTEAFF.

V is TRBV6-1 and J is TRBJ2-5; D is possibly TRBD1 (6 bases). This CDR3 has 14 residues. Germline V gene sequence: CDR1 MNHNS, CDR2 SASEGT. Trimming left V 3 bases short and J 4 bases short, with 12 bases between. In DNA, the CDR3 is TGTGCCAGCAGTGATTGGGGGCGCGGAGAGACCCAGTACTTC. Protein: CASSDWGRGETQYF.

This chain joins TRBV7-2 and TRBJ2-7; D perhaps matches TRBD1 (6 bases). CDR3 length: 14 residues. CDR1 and CDR2 from the germline V gene are SGHTA and FQGNSA. The germline V and J ends were trimmed by 2 bases and 3 bases, with 11 bases remaining between them. The CDR3 DNA sequence: TGTGCCAGCAGCTTACGGACAGTCAACTACGAGCAGTACTTC. Its protein product is CASSLRTVNYEQYF.